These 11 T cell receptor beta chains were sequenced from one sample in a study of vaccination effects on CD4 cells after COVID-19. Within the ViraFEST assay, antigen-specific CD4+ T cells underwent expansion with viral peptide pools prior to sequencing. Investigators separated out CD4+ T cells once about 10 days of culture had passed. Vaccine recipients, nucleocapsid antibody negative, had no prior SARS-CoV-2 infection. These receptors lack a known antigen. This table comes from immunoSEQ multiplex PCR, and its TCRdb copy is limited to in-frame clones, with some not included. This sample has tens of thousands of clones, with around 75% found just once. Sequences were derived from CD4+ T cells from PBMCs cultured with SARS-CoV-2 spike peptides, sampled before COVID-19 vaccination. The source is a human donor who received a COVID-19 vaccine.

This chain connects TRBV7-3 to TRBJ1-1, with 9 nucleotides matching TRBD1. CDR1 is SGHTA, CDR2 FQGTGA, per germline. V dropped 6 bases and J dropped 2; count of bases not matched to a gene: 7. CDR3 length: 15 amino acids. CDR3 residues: CASSTTGGSNTEAFF. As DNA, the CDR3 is TGTGCCAGCAGTACTACAGGGGGCTCTAACACTGAAGCTTTCTTT.

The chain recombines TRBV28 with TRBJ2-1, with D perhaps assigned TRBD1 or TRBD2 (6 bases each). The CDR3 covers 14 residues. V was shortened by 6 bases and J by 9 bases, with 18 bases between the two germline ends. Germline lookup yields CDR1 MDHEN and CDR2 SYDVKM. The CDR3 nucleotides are TGTGCCAGCAGCGGCGGGACCGCCAGGGGTGAGCAGTTCTTC. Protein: CASSGGTARGEQFF.

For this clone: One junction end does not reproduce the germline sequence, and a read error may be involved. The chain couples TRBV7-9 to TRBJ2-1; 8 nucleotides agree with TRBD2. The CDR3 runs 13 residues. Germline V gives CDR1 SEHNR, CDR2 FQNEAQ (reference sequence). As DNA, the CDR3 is TGTGCCAGCAGCCTAGCGGGCCTCAATGAGCAGTTCTTC. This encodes CASSLAGLNEQFF.

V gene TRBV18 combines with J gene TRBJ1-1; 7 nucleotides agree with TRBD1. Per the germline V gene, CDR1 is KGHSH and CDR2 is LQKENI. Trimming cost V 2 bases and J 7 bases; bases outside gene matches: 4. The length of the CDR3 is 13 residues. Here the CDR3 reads CASSPTGVDEAFF. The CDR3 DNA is TGTGCCAGCTCACCAACAGGGGTCGATGAAGCTTTCTTT. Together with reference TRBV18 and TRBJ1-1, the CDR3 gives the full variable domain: NAGVMQNPRHLVRRRGQEARLRCSPMKGHSHVYWYRQLPEEGLKFMVYLQKENIIDESGMPKERFSAEFPKEGPSILRIQQVVRGDSAAYFCASSPTGVDEAFFGQGTRLTVV.

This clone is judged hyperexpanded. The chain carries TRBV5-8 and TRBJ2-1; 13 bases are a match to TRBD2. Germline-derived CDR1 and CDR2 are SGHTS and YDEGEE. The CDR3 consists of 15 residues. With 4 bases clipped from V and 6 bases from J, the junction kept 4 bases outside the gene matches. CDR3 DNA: TGTGCCAGCAGCCCCGGGACTAGCGGGACCAATGAGCAGTTCTTC. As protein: CASSPGTSGTNEQFF.

DNA of the CDR3: TGCAGCGTTGCCCCCCGGCTTTCTGGCTCTCAAGAGACCCAGTACTTC. Translating it yields CSVAPRLSGSQETQYF. The J gene is TRBJ2-5, the V gene TRBV29-1, with unresolved D. Trimming left V 4 bases short and J 2 bases short, with 20 bases between. Germline V CDR1 and CDR2: SQVTM, ANQGSEA. This CDR3 has 16 amino acids.

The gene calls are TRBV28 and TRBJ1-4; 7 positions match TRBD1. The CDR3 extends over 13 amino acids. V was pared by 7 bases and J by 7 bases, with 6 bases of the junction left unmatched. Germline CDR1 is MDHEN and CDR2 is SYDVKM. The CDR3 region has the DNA TGTGCCAGCACGTACAGGGGCAGTGAAAAACTGTTTTTT. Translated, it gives CASTYRGSEKLFF.

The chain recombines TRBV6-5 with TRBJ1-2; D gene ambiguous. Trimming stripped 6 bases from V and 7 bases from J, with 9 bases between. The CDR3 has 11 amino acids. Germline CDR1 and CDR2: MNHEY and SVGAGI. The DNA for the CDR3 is TGTGCCAGCAGCCGCGGACTTGGCTACACCTTC. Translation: CASSRGLGYTF.

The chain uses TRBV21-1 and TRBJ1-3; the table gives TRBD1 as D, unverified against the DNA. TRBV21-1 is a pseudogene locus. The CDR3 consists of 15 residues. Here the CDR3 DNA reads TGTGCCAGCACCCGATGGGGGCACTCTGGAAACACCATATATTTT. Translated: CASTRWGHSGNTIYF.

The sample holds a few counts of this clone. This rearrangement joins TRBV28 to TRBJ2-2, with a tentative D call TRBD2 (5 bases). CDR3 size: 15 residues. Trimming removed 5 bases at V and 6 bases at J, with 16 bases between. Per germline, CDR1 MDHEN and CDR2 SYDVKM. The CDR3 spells CASSPNFGNPGELFF. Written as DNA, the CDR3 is TGTGCCAGCAGTCCTAACTTCGGGAATCCCGGGGAGCTGTTTTTT.

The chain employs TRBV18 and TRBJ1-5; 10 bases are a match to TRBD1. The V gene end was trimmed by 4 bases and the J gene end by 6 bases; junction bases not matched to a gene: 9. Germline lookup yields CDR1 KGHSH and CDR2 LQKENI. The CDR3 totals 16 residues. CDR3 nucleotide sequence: TGTGCCAGCTCACAACGACAGGGGGCGCATACTCAGCCCCAGCATTTT. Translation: CASSQRQGAHTQPQHF.